This TCR beta chain was captured in a study of cytomegalovirus exposure and HLA in healthy donors. Findings and caveats of the study: In a later analysis, productive TCRs from donors in an Asian-associated ancestry cluster reportedly carried fewer N-insertions than the cohort mean. Cytomegalovirus-associated status was assigned to about 180 TCR beta chains.

The primer mix had 60 Vbeta and 13 Jbeta primers. Only in-frame clones appear in the TCRdb table, and some are missing; sequencing was by immunoSEQ multiplex PCR. The data show approximately 150,000 clones, about 80% seen once. On this clone itself: The antigen is not known.

Germline V gene sequence: CDR1 MNHEY, CDR2 SVGAGI. V was clipped by 4 bases and J by 3 bases, with 9 bases between them. The CDR3 is 13 amino acids. The chain uses TRBV6-5 and TRBJ1-1, with D possibly matching TRBD1 (5 bases). The clonotype comes from a woman in her fifties or sixties in good health and CMV-seropositive. Sequenced input: PBMCs. The CDR3 protein is CASSFIGDTEAFF. For the CDR3, the DNA is TGTGCCAGCAGTTTCATAGGGGACACTGAAGCTTTCTTT.